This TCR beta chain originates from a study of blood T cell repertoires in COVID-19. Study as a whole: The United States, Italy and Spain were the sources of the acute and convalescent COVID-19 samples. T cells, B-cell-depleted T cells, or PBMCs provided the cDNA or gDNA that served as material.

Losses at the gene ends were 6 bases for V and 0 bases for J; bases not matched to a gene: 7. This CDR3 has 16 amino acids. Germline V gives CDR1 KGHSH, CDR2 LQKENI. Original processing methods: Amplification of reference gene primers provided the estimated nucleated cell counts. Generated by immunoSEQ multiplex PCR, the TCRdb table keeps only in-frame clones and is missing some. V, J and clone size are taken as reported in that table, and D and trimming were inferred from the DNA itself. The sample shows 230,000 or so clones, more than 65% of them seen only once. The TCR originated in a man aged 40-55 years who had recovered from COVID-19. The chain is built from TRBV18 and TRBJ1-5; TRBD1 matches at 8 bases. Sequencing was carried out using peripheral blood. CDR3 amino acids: CASSLGQVLSNQPQHF. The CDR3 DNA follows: TGTGCCAGCTCGTTGGGACAGGTCCTTAGCAATCAGCCCCAGCATTTT.